The 9 T cell receptor beta chains presented below share a single source sample, sequenced in a study of CD8 T cells in ankylosing spondylitis. Study-level results: Seemingly characteristic of ankylosing spondylitis blood was a TCR beta motif consisting of about 8 highly homologous variants.

Their recognized antigens are unknown. One entry per CDR3 protein, called by TCRdb with MiXCR from the 5' RACE reads. In the table there are around 490,000 distinct CDR3 sequences, under 5.5% of which are singletons. The sample taken for sequencing was blood, either unsorted or a sorted T cell fraction (not recorded which). Every receptor here comes from a male donor with ankylosing spondylitis.

This clonotype was seen many times. The chain links TRBV7-9 to TRBJ2-7; 8 nucleotides match TRBD2. The germline CDR1 and CDR2 sequences are SEHNR and FQNEAQ (reference sequence). V gave up 5 bases and J gave up 1 base; unmatched junction bases: 10. The CDR3 runs to 16 residues. CDR3 sequence: CASSASVAGGSYEQYF. CDR3 DNA: TGTGCCAGCAGCGCCAGCGTGGCGGGAGGATCCTACGAGCAGTACTTC.

This clonotype was observed at least ten times. This chain connects TRBV20-1 to TRBJ2-3; 8 bases align to TRBD2. Germline V gives CDR1 DFQATT, CDR2 SNEGSKA (reference sequence). CDR3 size: 13 residues. V lost 7 bases to trimming and J lost 0 bases; unmatched junction nucleotides: 3. The CDR3 is CSGASGSTDTQYF. CDR3 DNA: TGCAGTGGGGCTAGCGGGAGCACAGATACGCAGTATTTT.

This clonotype has ten or more counts. This chain joins TRBV6-1 and TRBJ2-3, with 10 bases identical to TRBD2. Looked up from germline, CDR1 is MNHNS and CDR2 is SASEGT. The ends lost 7 bases at V and 6 bases at J; junction bases unmatched: 10. The CDR3 sequence is 15 residues long. The chain's CDR3 is CASTTQRGGVDTQYF. The CDR3 nucleotides are TGTGCCAGCACCACCCAGCGGGGGGGCGTGGATACGCAGTATTTT.

This clonotype was observed a handful of times. V and J are TRBV10-3 and TRBJ2-1; TRBD2 matches at 7 bases. V trimming: 3 bases; J trimming: 10 bases; junction bases outside the gene matches: 6. Looked up from germline, CDR1 is ENHRY and CDR2 is SYGVKD. CDR3 length: 13 residues. CDR3 nucleotides: TGTGCCATCAGTGACCAGGACGGGGGGGAGCAGTTCTTC. Its protein is CAISDQDGGEQFF.

This chain links TRBV28 with TRBJ2-2; no definite D call. CDR1 MDHEN and CDR2 SYDVKM come from the germline V gene. The CDR3 is made up of 14 amino acids. V was cut by 1 base and J by 6 bases, with 9 bases left in between. The CDR3 DNA follows: TGTGCCAGCAGTTTATTTAATAGGGCCGGGGAGCTGTTTTTT. This codes for CASSLFNRAGELFF.

This clonotype was recorded many times. The rearrangement joins TRBV7-6 to TRBJ2-7; D might be TRBD1 (6 bases). CDR3 length: 15 residues. Trimming shortened V by 1 base and J by 7 bases, and 17 bases separated the two germline ends. The germline V gene encodes CDR1 SGHVS and CDR2 FNYEAQ. The CDR3 is CASSLVPGAEGEQYF. CDR3 coding DNA: TGTGCCAGCAGCTTAGTTCCAGGGGCCGAAGGGGAGCAGTACTTC.

This clonotype was counted at least ten times. The chain has TRBV29-1 and TRBJ1-5; maybe TRBD1 (5 bases). From germline, CDR1 is SQVTM and CDR2 ANQGSEA. This CDR3 region has 13 residues. V lost 4 bases and J 5 bases, leaving 12 bases between the germline ends. CDR3 in DNA: TGCAGCGTTGTGACGGGGCGCGATCAGCCCCAGCATTTT. It translates to CSVVTGRDQPQHF.

The table lists this clonotype with many counts. The chain combines TRBV15 with TRBJ1-1; weak D call: TRBD1 (5 bases). The CDR3 length is 14 residues. The V end was cut by 3 bases, the J end by 1 base, with 9 bases between. Per germline, CDR1 LNHNV and CDR2 YYDKDF (reference sequence). The CDR3 reads CATSRVDKNTEAFF. The DNA of the CDR3 is TGTGCCACCAGCAGGGTGGACAAGAACACTGAAGCTTTCTTT.

In this sample, this clonotype turned up many times. The rearrangement joins TRBV29-1 to TRBJ2-7; TRBD1 matches 8 bases. CDR3 size: 13 residues. V lost 7 bases, J lost 2 bases, and 7 bases stayed unmatched. CDR1 is SQVTM and CDR2 is ANQGSEA in the germline V gene. CDR3 coding DNA: TGCAGCGCCCTGACAGGGGAAACCTACGAGCAGTACTTC. Encoded protein: CSALTGETYEQYF.